A single sample is the source of the 4 T cell receptor beta chains below, sequenced in a study of pediatric ulcerative colitis. Measured with immunoSEQ multiplex PCR; TCRdb has only the in-frame clones, and not every one. This table holds around 40,000 clones, roughly 82% found once. One to two pinch biopsies were taken from the rectum during colonoscopy. Sequenced sample: gut tissue. The receptors were gathered from a boy aged 5-17 years with severe ulcerative colitis.

The CDR3 nucleotides read TGCGCCAGCAGCCGAACCGGATCTCGGGGAAGGTACACTGAAGCTTTCTTT. Encoded protein: CASSRTGSRGRYTEAFF. The rearrangement uses TRBV4-1 and TRBJ1-1; no clear D gene. V was shortened by 4 bases and J by 3 bases, with 21 bases between the two germline ends. The CDR3 is 17 amino acids. Germline CDR1 reads MGHRA; CDR2 reads YSYEKL.

Comments on this clone: The final CDR3 position lacks the conserved phenylalanine or tryptophan, pointing to a likely read error. The V gene is TRBV11-2, the J gene TRBJ1-6; D gene uncertain. CDR3 size: 14 residues. Per the germline V gene, CDR1 is SGHAT and CDR2 is FQNNGV. Trimming shortened V by 6 bases and J by 13 bases, and 19 bases separated the two germline ends. The chain's CDR3 is CASRLGGSPSPLHL. Written as DNA, the CDR3 is TGTGCCAGCAGGCTGGGCGGTTCCCCATCGCCCCTCCACCTT.

V gene TRBV10-3 combines with J gene TRBJ2-2, with D perhaps TRBD1 (6 bases). CDR1 is ENHRY, CDR2 SYGVKD, per germline. The CDR3 has 16 residues. Trimming left V 2 bases short and J 5 bases short, with 15 bases between. The DNA of the CDR3 is TGTGCCATCAGTGAGGAACTCAGGGGCAGGACCGGGGAGCTGTTTTTT. As protein: CAISEELRGRTGELFF.

The gene calls are TRBV5-4 and TRBJ1-2; possibly TRBD1 for D (6 bases). CDR3 length: 14 amino acids. The V gene lost 4 bases and the J gene lost 4 bases, with 14 bases spanning the gap. Germline loops: CDR1 SGHNT, CDR2 YYREEE (reference sequence). CDR3 coding DNA: TGTGCCAGCAGCCCGAGGGGGTTCTCCTATGGCTACACCTTC. This sequence encodes CASSPRGFSYGYTF.